Presented here are 12 T cell receptor beta chains from one specimen sequenced in a study of cytomegalovirus exposure and HLA in healthy donors. Use of 60 Vbeta and 13 Jbeta primers characterized the PCR. Libraries were prepared by immunoSEQ multiplex PCR; TCRdb keeps only in-frame clonotypes and omits some of them. There are 73,000 or so clones in the sample; roughly 73% occur only once, and around 15% lies in the top ten. Sequencing used PBMCs. The receptors shown here come from a woman in her forties in good health and CMV-seropositive.

The gene calls are TRBV13 and TRBJ2-7; 7 positions agree with TRBD2. Germline V gene sequence: CDR1 PRHDT, CDR2 FYEKMQ (reference sequence). V lost 5 bases and J lost 5; bases outside the gene matches: 9. The CDR3 extends over 14 amino acids. The CDR3 DNA follows: TGTGCCAGCAGCCTTTCCCAGACTAGCAACGAGCAGTACTTC. Residues: CASSLSQTSNEQYF.

The chain joins TRBV29-1 to TRBJ1-2; D is uncertain. Germline values: CDR1 SQVTM, CDR2 ANQGSEA. The V end was cut by 4 bases, the J end by 4 bases, with 10 bases between. The CDR3 runs to 12 residues. This chain's CDR3 is CSVGVSGYGYTF. The CDR3 bases are TGCAGCGTTGGGGTGTCAGGCTATGGCTACACCTTC.

V and J are TRBV30 and TRBJ1-2, with unresolved D. Deletions cut 0 bases from V and 3 bases from J, with 5 bases between. The CDR3 has 12 amino acids. The germline CDR1 and CDR2 sequences are GTSNPN and SVGIG (reference sequence). This CDR3 reads CAWSVLYYGYTF. The CDR3 DNA follows: TGTGCCTGGAGTGTACTTTACTATGGCTACACCTTC.

The CDR3 is CASTRGGSDTEAFF. CDR3 DNA: TGTGCCAGCACCCGGGGAGGTTCGGACACTGAAGCTTTCTTT. The chain couples TRBV6-1 to TRBJ1-1, with D uncertain. Germline-derived CDR1 and CDR2 are MNHNS and SASEGT. The CDR3 runs to 14 residues. Trimming took off 7 bases at V and 3 bases at J, with 15 bases between the two ends.

V is TRBV7-2 and J is TRBJ2-1; 10 bases map to TRBD2. After removal of 3 bases from V and 0 bases from J, the junction contained 5 bases not matched to a gene. CDR1 is SGHTA, CDR2 FQGNSA, per germline. The length of the CDR3 is 17 residues. The CDR3 region is CASSFRTSGYSYNEQFF. In nucleotides, the CDR3 is TGTGCCAGCAGCTTCCGGACTAGCGGTTACTCCTACAATGAGCAGTTCTTC.

The V call is TRBV27, the J call TRBJ2-5, with 9 nucleotides matching TRBD1. The closer fit of TRBJ2-7 to the DNA end suggests the J call may be wrong. Germline-derived CDR1 and CDR2 are MNHEY and SMNVEV (reference sequence). The length of the CDR3 is 15 residues. CDR3 DNA: TGTGCCAGCAGTTTGGGGACAGGGCCAAGCCACGAGCAGTACTTC. Its protein is CASSLGTGPSHEQYF.

The rearrangement links TRBV7-8 to TRBJ1-1; tentative D call: TRBD1 (6 bases). The V gene's germline CDR1 is SGHVS and CDR2 FQNEAQ. Trimming shortened V by 5 bases and J by 6 bases, and 13 bases separated the two germline ends. The CDR3 has 13 amino acids. CDR3 sequence: CASSQDRFAEAFF. DNA for the CDR3: TGTGCCAGCAGCCAAGACAGGTTCGCTGAAGCTTTCTTT.

The gene calls are TRBV6-1 and TRBJ1-1; D gene unclear. Germline CDR1 is MNHNS and CDR2 is SASEGT. The V end was cut by 3 bases, the J end by 0 bases, with 5 bases between. This CDR3 is 13 amino acids long. The CDR3 loop is CASSESMNTEAFF. As DNA, the CDR3 is TGTGCCAGCAGTGAGTCAATGAACACTGAAGCTTTCTTT.

This rearrangement joins TRBV2 to TRBJ1-2; 8 nucleotides agree with TRBD1. The trim removed 9 bases at V and 7 bases at J, leaving 7 bases unmatched. Germline CDR1 reads SNHLY; CDR2 reads FYNNEI. The CDR3 covers 12 residues. The CDR3 protein is CARQGEKSGYTF. CDR3 nucleotide sequence: TGTGCCAGACAGGGGGAAAAGAGTGGCTACACCTTC.

The chain combines TRBV18 with TRBJ1-1; 8 bases fit TRBD1. V was clipped by 6 bases and J by 5 bases; unmatched bases: 11. The CDR3 runs to 15 residues. Germline CDR1 and CDR2: KGHSH and LQKENI. Here the CDR3 reads CASSPSTGVGTEAFF. DNA for the CDR3: TGTGCCAGCTCGCCGTCGACAGGGGTTGGGACTGAAGCTTTCTTT.

The rearrangement links TRBV5-1 to TRBJ2-7; 8 bases fit TRBD1. V dropped 4 bases and J dropped 1; count of bases not matched to a gene: 4. The CDR3 runs to 14 residues. Per germline, CDR1 SGHRS and CDR2 YFSETQ. CDR3 sequence: CASSAGQGSYEQYF. The CDR3 DNA sequence: TGCGCCAGCAGCGCCGGACAGGGTTCCTACGAGCAGTACTTC.

This clone was detected only once. The rearrangement links TRBV6-1 to TRBJ1-6; 10 nucleotides match TRBD1. The trim removed 4 bases at V and 7 bases at J, leaving 7 bases unmatched. In germline, CDR1 is MNHNS, CDR2 SASEGT. The length of the CDR3 is 16 residues. DNA of the CDR3: TGTGCCAGCAGTGGACAGGGGGCGCGGTGGAATTCACCCCTCCACTTT. The encoded protein is CASSGQGARWNSPLHF.